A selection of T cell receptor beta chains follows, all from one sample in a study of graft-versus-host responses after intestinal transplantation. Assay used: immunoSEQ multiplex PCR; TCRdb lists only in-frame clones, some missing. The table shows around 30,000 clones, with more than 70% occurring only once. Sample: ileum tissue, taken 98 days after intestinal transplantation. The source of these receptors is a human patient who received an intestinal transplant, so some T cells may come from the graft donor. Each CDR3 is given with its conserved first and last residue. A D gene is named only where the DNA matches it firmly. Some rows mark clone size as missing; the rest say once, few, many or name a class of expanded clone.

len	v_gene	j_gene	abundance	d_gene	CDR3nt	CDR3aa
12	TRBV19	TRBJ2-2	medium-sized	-	TGTGCCAGTAGTCGTTACACCGGGGAGCTGTTTTTT	CASSRYTGELFF
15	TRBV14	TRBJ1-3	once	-	TGTGCCAGCAGCCAAGACCCGGGGGCTGGAAACACCATATATTTT	CASSQDPGAGNTIYF
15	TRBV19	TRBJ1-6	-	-	TGTGCCAGCCGACGGGGGGGCGATTCTAATTCACCCCTCCACTTT	CASRRGGDSNSPLHF
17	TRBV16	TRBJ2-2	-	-	TGTGCCAGCAGCCAATTTGTCGTGAGACCGAACACCGGGGAGCTGTTTTTT	CASSQFVVRPNTGELFF
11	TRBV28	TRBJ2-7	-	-	TGTGCCTGGTGGAGGGGCTACGAGCAGTACTTC	CAWWRGYEQYF
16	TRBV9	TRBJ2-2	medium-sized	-	TGTGCCAGCAGCGTAGAGGGGGGCGCGGTCGGCGGGGAGCTGTTTTTT	CASSVEGGAVGGELFF
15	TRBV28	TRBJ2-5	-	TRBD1	TGTGCCAGCAGCCCCACCGGGACAGCACGAGAGACCCAGTACTTC	CASSPTGTARETQYF
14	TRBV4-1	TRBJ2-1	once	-	TGCGCCAGCAGCCAAGGGGACGCGTGGAATGAGCAGTTCTTC	CASSQGDAWNEQFF
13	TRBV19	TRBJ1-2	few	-	TGTGCCAGTAGTATATATAACAGGGCTGGCTACACCTTC	CASSIYNRAGYTF
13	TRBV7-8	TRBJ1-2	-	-	TGTGCCAGCAGCTTAGAGTCGGTTCGTGGCTACACCTTC	CASSLESVRGYTF
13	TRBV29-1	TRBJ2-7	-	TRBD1	TGCAGCGGGGGACAGGGGGTGACCTACGAGCAGTACTTC	CSGGQGVTYEQYF
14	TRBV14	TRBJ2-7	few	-	TGTGCCAGCAGCCAAGATGATCTGGTAGGGGAGCAGTACTTC	CASSQDDLVGEQYF
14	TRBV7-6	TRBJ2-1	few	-	TGTGCCAGCAGCTTAGTTCGGTCCGACGATGAGCAGTTCTTC	CASSLVRSDDEQFF
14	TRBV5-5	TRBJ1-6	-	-	TGTGCCAGCAGCTTACCGGATTCCAATTCACCCCTCCACTTT	CASSLPDSNSPLHF
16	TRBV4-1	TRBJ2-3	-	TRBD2	TGCGCCAGCACCCAAGTCTTGGCGGGGGGGCGAGATACGCAGTATTTT	CASTQVLAGGRDTQYF
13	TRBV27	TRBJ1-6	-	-	TGTGCCAGCAGGACGGCCACTAATTCACCCCTCCACTTT	CASRTATNSPLHF
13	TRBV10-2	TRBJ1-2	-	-	TGCGCCAGCAGTGAGGGCAGATCCGACGGCTACACCTTC	CASSEGRSDGYTF